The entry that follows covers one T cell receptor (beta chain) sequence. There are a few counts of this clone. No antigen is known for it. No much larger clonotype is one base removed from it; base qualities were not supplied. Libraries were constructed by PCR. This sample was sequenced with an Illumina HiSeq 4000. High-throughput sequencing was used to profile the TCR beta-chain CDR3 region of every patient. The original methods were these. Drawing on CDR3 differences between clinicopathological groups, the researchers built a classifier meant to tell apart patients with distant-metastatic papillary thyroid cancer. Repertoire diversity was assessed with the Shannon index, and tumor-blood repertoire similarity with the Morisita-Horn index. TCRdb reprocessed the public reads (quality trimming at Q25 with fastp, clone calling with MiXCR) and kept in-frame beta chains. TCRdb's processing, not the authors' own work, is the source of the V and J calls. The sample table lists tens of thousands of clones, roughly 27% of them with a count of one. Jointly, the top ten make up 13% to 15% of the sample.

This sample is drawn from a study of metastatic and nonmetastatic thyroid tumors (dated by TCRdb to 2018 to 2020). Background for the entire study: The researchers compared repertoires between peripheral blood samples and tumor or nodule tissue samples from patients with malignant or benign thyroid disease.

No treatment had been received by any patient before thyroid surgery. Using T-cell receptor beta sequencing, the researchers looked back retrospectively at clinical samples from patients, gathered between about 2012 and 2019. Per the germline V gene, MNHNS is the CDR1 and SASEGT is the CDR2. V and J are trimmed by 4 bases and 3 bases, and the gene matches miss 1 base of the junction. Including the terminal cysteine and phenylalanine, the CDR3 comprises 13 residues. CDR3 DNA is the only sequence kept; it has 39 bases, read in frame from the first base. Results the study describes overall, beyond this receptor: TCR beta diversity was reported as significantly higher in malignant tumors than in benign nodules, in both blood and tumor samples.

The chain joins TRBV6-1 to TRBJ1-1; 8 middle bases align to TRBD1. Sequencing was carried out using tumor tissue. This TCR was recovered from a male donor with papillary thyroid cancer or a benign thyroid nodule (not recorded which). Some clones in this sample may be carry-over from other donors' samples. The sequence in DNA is TGTGCCAGCAGTGGGACAGGGTACACTGAAGCTTTCTTT. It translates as CASSGTGYTEAFF.